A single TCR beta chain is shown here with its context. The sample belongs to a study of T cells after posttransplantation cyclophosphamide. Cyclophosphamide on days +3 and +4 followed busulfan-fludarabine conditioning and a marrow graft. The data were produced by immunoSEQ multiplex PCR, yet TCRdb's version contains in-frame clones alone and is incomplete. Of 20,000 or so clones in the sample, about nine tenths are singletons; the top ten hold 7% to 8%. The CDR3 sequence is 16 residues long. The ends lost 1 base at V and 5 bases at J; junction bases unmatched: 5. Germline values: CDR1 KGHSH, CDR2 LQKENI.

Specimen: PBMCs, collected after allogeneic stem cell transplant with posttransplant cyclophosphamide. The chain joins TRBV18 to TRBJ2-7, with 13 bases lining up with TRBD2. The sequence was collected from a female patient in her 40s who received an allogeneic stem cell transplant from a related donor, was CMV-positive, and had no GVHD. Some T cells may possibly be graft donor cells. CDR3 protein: CASSPHGLAGVDEQYF. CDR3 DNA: TGTGCCAGCTCACCACATGGACTAGCGGGAGTTGACGAGCAGTACTTC.